What follows are 13 T cell receptor beta chains derived from one specimen sequenced in a study of cytomegalovirus exposure and HLA in healthy donors. With 60 Vbeta and 13 Jbeta primers, the PCR was carried out. Assay used: immunoSEQ multiplex PCR; TCRdb lists only in-frame clones, some missing. Among over 65,000 clones listed, 67% were seen once. The sequenced sample consisted of PBMCs. These receptors all stem from a woman between 45 and 65 years old in good health and CMV-seropositive.

V usage is TRBV6-1 and J usage is TRBJ1-5; D is possibly TRBD1 (6 bases). V was trimmed by 6 bases and J by 10 bases, leaving 13 bases between them. This CDR3 comprises 12 residues. CDR1 and CDR2 from the germline V gene are MNHNS and SASEGT. CDR3 amino acids: CASRQGNLPQHF. The CDR3 bases are TGTGCCAGCAGACAGGGTAATCTACCCCAGCATTTT.

The V and J genes are TRBV7-2 and TRBJ1-5, with D perhaps matching TRBD1 (6 bases). The germline V gene has CDR1 SGHTA and CDR2 FQGNSA. There are 15 residues in the CDR3. Between the trimmed V and J ends, which lost 1 base and 9 bases, there was a span of 16 bases. CDR3 sequence: CASSLGAGVIRPQHF. CDR3 coding DNA: TGTGCCAGCAGCTTAGGGGCAGGGGTTATACGGCCCCAGCATTTT. Variable domain in full (rest from reference TRBV7-2 and TRBJ1-5): GAGVSQSPSNKVTEKGKDVELRCDPISGHTALYWYRQSLGQGLEFLIYFQGNSAPDKSGLPSDRFSAERTGGSVSTLTIQRTQQEDSAVYLCASSLGAGVIRPQHFGDGTRLSIL.

V is TRBV9 and J is TRBJ1-2; D is unresolved. The CDR3 covers 14 residues. Trimming pared 4 bases from V and 3 bases from J, leaving 13 bases between. The germline V gene encodes CDR1 SGDLS and CDR2 YYNGEE. Here the CDR3 reads CASSSLRGHYGYTF. As DNA, the CDR3 is TGTGCCAGCAGCTCCCTGCGAGGGCACTATGGCTACACCTTC.

This rearrangement joins TRBV27 to TRBJ1-2, with 7 bases fitting TRBD1. J gave up 7 bases and V 6 bases, and 8 bases lay outside the gene matches. This CDR3 is 13 amino acids long. CDR1 MNHEY and CDR2 SMNVEV come from the germline V gene (reference sequence). Here the CDR3 DNA reads TGTGCCAGCAGAAAACAAGGGACAGCTGGCTACACCTTC. This translates into CASRKQGTAGYTF.

This chain links TRBV10-3 with TRBJ2-7, with D tentatively TRBD2 (6 bases). CDR3 length: 14 residues. Between the trimmed V and J ends, which lost 2 bases and 2 bases, there was a span of 10 bases. CDR1 and CDR2 from the germline V gene are ENHRY and SYGVKD. CDR3 DNA: TGTGCCATCAGTGAGGGAGGGCCAGCCTACGAGCAGTACGTC. Translation: CAISEGGPAYEQYV.

This chain links TRBV15 with TRBJ1-4, with 7 nucleotides matching TRBD1. Germline V gene sequence: CDR1 LNHNV, CDR2 YYDKDF (reference sequence). The CDR3 has 18 amino acids. With V trimmed by 5 bases and J by 0 bases, 12 bases remained unmatched. Written as DNA, the CDR3 is TGTGCCACCAGCGGTCCTACGGGACAGATGACAACTAATGAAAAACTGTTTTTT. Encoded protein: CATSGPTGQMTTNEKLFF. Complete variable domain (other parts from reference TRBV15 and TRBJ1-4): DAMVIQNPRYQVTQFGKPVTLSCSQTLNHNVMYWYQQKSSQAPKLLFHYYDKDFNNEADTPDNFQSRRPNTSFCFLDIRSPGLGDTAMYLCATSGPTGQMTTNEKLFFGSGTQLSVL.

The chain combines TRBV28 with TRBJ1-2; D is perhaps TRBD1 (6 bases). With 2 bases removed from V and 7 bases from J, the gap between germline ends came to 11 bases. The CDR3 extends over 13 amino acids. Germline V CDR1 and CDR2: MDHEN, SYDVKM. Here the CDR3 DNA reads TGTGCCAGCAGTTTAGATGCAGGGGCTGGCTACACCTTC. Its protein product is CASSLDAGAGYTF.

The chain couples TRBV10-3 to TRBJ1-4; TRBD1 might be the D (6 bases). The CDR3 has 14 amino acids. The germline V and J ends were trimmed by 1 base and 8 bases, with 11 bases remaining between them. Per germline, CDR1 ENHRY and CDR2 SYGVKD. CDR3 loop: CAISEYREYEKLFF. The CDR3 DNA is TGTGCCATCAGTGAGTACAGGGAATACGAAAAACTGTTTTTT.

This clone was detected only a few times. The chain carries TRBV7-9 and TRBJ1-1, with D perhaps matching TRBD1 (5 bases). V lost 5 bases and J 5 bases, leaving 24 bases between the germline ends. The CDR3 extends over 17 amino acids. Germline lookup yields CDR1 SEHNR and CDR2 FQNEAQ (reference sequence). The CDR3 here is CASSPREGSAVRTEAFF. Written as DNA, the CDR3 is TGTGCCAGCAGCCCCCGGGAGGGGTCGGCAGTGAGGACTGAAGCTTTCTTT. Together with reference TRBV7-9 and TRBJ1-1, the CDR3 gives the full variable domain: DTGVSQNPRHKITKRGQNVTFRCDPISEHNRLYWYRQTLGQGPEFLTYFQNEAQLEKSRLLSDRFSAERPKGSFSTLEIQRTEQGDSAMYLCASSPREGSAVRTEAFFGQGTRLTVV.

As regards this clone: The same CDR3 is also encoded by other DNA sequences in this sample. The chain uses TRBV10-3 and TRBJ2-1; TRBD2 aligns across 9 bases. Germline lookup yields CDR1 ENHRY and CDR2 SYGVKD. J lost 9 bases, V lost 0 bases, and 6 bases had no gene match. The CDR3 is 15 residues long. CDR3 in amino acids: CAISESTSGGIEQFF. The CDR3, as DNA: TGTGCCATCAGTGAGTCGACTAGCGGCGGGATTGAGCAGTTCTTC.

This CDR3 reads CASSITGSSGNTIYF. DNA of the CDR3: TGTGCCAGTAGTATTACAGGGAGCTCTGGAAACACCATATATTTT. V usage is TRBV19 and J usage is TRBJ1-3, with a possible D match to TRBD1 (6 bases). Trimming pared 3 bases from V and 0 bases from J, leaving 9 bases between. The CDR3 totals 15 residues. Germline CDR1 and CDR2: LNHDA and SQIVND (reference sequence). Variable domain in full (rest from reference TRBV19 and TRBJ1-3): DGGITQSPKYLFRKEGQNVTLSCEQNLNHDAMYWYRQDPGQGLRLIYYSQIVNDFQKGDIAEGYSVSREKKESFPLTVTSAQKNPTAFYLCASSITGSSGNTIYFGEGSWLTVV.

The V gene is TRBV9, the J gene TRBJ2-3; perhaps TRBD1 as D (6 bases). CDR3 length equals 15 residues. The germline V and J ends were trimmed by 2 bases and 4 bases, with 14 bases remaining between them. Germline-derived CDR1 and CDR2 are SGDLS and YYNGEE. The CDR3 DNA sequence: TGTGCCAGCAGCGTCACCGGGACAATATCAGATACGCAGTATTTT. Translation gives CASSVTGTISDTQYF. Filled out from reference TRBV9 and TRBJ2-3, the complete variable domain reads DSGVTQTPKHLITATGQRVTLRCSPRSGDLSVYWYQQSLDQGLQFLIQYYNGEERAKGNILERFSAQQFPDLHSELNLSSLELGDSALYFCASSVTGTISDTQYFGPGTRLTVL.

V gene TRBV5-1 combines with J gene TRBJ2-7, with 10 positions matching TRBD1. CDR3 size: 15 residues. V lost 0 bases and J lost 2; bases outside the gene matches: 2. From germline, CDR1 is SGHRS and CDR2 YFSETQ. CDR3 residues: CASSLGDRGAYEQYF. The DNA of the CDR3 is TGCGCCAGCAGCTTGGGGGACAGGGGCGCCTACGAGCAGTACTTC.